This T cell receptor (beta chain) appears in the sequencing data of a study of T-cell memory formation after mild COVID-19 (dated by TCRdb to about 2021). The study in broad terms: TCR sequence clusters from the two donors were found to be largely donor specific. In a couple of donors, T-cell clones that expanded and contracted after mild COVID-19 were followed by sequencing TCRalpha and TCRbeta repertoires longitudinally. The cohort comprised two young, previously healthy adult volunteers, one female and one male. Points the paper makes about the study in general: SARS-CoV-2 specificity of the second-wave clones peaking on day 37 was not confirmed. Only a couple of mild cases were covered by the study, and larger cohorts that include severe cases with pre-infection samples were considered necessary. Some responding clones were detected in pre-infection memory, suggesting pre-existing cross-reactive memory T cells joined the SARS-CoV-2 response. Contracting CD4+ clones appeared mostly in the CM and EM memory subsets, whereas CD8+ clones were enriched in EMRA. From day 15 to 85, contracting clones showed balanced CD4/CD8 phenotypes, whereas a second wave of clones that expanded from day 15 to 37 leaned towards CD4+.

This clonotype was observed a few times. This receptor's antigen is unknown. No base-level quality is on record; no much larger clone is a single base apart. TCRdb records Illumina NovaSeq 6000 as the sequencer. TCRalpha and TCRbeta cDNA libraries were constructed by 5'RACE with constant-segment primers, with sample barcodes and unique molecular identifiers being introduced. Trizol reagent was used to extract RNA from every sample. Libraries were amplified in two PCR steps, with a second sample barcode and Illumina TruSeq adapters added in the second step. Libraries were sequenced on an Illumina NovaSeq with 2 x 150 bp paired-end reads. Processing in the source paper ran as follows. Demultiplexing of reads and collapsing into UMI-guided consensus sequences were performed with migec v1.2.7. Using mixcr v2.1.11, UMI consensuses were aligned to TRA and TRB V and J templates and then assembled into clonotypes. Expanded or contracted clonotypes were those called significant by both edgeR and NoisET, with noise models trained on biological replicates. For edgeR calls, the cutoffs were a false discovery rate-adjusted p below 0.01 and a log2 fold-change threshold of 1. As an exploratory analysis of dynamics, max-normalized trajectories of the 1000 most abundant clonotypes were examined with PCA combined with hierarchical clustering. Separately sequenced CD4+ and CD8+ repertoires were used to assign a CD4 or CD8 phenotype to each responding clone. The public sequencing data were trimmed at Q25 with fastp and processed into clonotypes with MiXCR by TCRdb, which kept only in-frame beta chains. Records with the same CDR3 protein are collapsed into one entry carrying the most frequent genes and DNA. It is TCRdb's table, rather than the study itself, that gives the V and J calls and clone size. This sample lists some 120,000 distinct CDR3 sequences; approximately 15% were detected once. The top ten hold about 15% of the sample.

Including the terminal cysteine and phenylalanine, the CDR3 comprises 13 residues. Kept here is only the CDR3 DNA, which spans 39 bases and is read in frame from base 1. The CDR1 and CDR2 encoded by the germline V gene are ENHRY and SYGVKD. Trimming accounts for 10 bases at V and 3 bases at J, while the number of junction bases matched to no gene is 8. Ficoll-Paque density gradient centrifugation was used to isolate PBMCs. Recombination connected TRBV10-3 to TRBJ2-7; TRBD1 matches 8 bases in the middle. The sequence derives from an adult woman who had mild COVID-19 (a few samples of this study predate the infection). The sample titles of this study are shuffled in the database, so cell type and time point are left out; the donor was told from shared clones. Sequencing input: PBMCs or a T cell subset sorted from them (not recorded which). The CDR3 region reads CATSGGEGYEQYF. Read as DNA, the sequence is TGTGCCACCTCAGGGGGCGAGGGCTACGAGCAGTACTTC.